This is a list of T cell receptor beta chains from one sample in a study of cytomegalovirus exposure and HLA in healthy donors. Measured with immunoSEQ multiplex PCR; TCRdb has only the in-frame clones, and not every one. The data contain over 100,000 clones, roughly four fifths of them seen just once; the ten biggest clones take up roughly a fifth. The sample taken for sequencing was PBMCs. These receptors came from a man aged 25 to 40 in good health and CMV-seropositive. The CDR3 runs from the conserved cysteine through the conserved F or W. The D gene is left open where the match is weak. Where a row states a size, it is once, few, many or the class of an expanded clone; other rows omit it.

cdr3_length j_call clone_size d_call v_call cdr3_aa cdr3_nt
15 TRBJ2-3 NA TRBD1 TRBV27 CASVRQGRVGDTQYF TGTGCCAGCGTTAGACAGGGTCGCGTTGGAGATACGCAGTATTTT
16 TRBJ1-5 NA TRBD1 TRBV5-8 CASTRRGTGGSQPQHF TGTGCCAGCACCAGACGTGGGACAGGGGGCTCTCAGCCCCAGCATTTT
17 TRBJ1-5 NA TRBD1 TRBV27 CASSRDRGPDSNQPQHF TGTGCCAGCAGCCGGGACAGGGGACCTGATAGCAATCAGCCCCAGCATTTT
15 TRBJ1-5 once NA TRBV7-9 CSSSLDRQGRQPQHF TGTTCCAGCAGCTTAGATCGTCAGGGGCGTCAGCCCCAGCATTTT
15 TRBJ2-2 NA NA TRBV19 CARKLAQGYTGELFF TGTGCCAGAAAACTCGCCCAGGGGTACACCGGGGAGCTGTTTTTT
15 TRBJ1-2 NA TRBD1 TRBV4-1 CASSRDRGRDYGYTF TGCGCCAGCAGCCGAGACAGGGGCAGGGACTATGGCTACACCTTC
13 TRBJ2-3 NA NA TRBV29-1 CSVDTWATDTQYF TGCAGCGTAGATACATGGGCTACAGATACGCAGTATTTT
16 TRBJ2-1 NA NA TRBV4-1 CASSQDWTLPNNEQFF TGCGCCAGCAGCCAAGACTGGACACTACCCAACAATGAGCAGTTCTTC
16 TRBJ2-1 NA NA TRBV7-2 CASSANAGILYNEQFF TGTGCCAGCAGCGCCAACGCGGGGATCCTATACAATGAGCAGTTCTTC
16 TRBJ2-1 NA TRBD1 TRBV6-1 CASSEAGDRGYNEQFF TGTGCCAGCAGTGAAGCGGGGGACAGGGGGTACAATGAGCAGTTCTTC
18 TRBJ2-6 once TRBD2 TRBV19 CASSTRTSGRRGANVLTF TGTGCCAGTAGTACCCGGACTAGCGGGAGGAGAGGGGCCAACGTCCTGACTTTC
16 TRBJ2-4 few NA TRBV7-9 CASSWGGAALGDIQYF TGTGCCAGCAGCTGGGGGGGGGCGGCGTTGGGGGACATTCAGTACTTC
15 TRBJ1-6 NA NA TRBV5-6 CASSPTRGYNSPLHF TGTGCCAGCAGTCCCACGCGGGGTTATAATTCACCCCTCCACTTT
15 TRBJ1-1 NA NA TRBV5-1 CASSLVGGMNTEAFF TGCGCCAGCAGCTTGGTAGGAGGGATGAACACTGAAGCTTTCTTT
14 TRBJ2-7 NA TRBD1 TRBV7-9 CASSWDRSPYEQYF TGTGCCAGCAGCTGGGACAGATCCCCCTACGAGCAGTACTTC
15 TRBJ2-5 NA TRBD1 TRBV19 CASTRTGGFRETQYF TGTGCCAGTACCCGGACAGGGGGGTTTCGGGAGACCCAGTACTTC
14 TRBJ2-5 NA TRBD1 TRBV15 CATSGQGRWETQYF TGTGCCACCAGCGGACAGGGGAGGTGGGAGACCCAGTACTTC
15 TRBJ2-1 NA TRBD2 TRBV9 CASSLGGVQYNEQFF TGTGCCAGCAGCTTGGGGGGGGTTCAATACAATGAGCAGTTCTTC
14 TRBJ2-7 NA TRBD1 TRBV2 CASSFTGGSDEQYF TGTGCCAGCAGTTTCACAGGGGGCTCCGACGAGCAGTACTTC
19 TRBJ1-6 once TRBD1 TRBV7-9 CASSLTPGGGGRYNSPLHF TGTGCCAGCAGCTTAACCCCAGGGGGCGGGGGCCGTTATAATTCACCCCTCCACTTT
14 TRBJ1-1 NA NA TRBV6-1 CASSVLTGNTEAFF TGTGCCAGCAGTGTCCTGACAGGGAACACTGAAGCTTTCTTT
16 TRBJ1-1 few NA TRBV18 CASSPGRGSVNTEAFF TGTGCCAGCTCACCAGGCAGGGGATCGGTGAACACTGAAGCTTTCTTT
17 TRBJ2-6 once NA TRBV7-9 CASSGEGVGPGANVLTF TGTGCCAGCAGTGGAGAAGGGGTCGGGCCTGGGGCCAACGTCCTGACTTTC
17 TRBJ2-1 few NA TRBV5-4 CASSLDGGKSSYNEQFF TGTGCCAGCAGCTTGGATGGCGGGAAGAGCTCCTACAATGAGCAGTTCTTC
15 TRBJ2-2 once NA TRBV7-9 CSSSLDPRVAGELFF TGTTCCAGCAGCTTAGACCCCCGGGTAGCCGGGGAGCTGTTTTTT
13 TRBJ2-3 NA NA TRBV6-1 CATLLLNADTQYF TGTGCCACCCTCCTCCTAAATGCAGATACGCAGTATTTT
11 TRBJ1-6 once NA TRBV2 CASSGNSPLHF TGTGCCAGCTCAGGGAATTCACCCCTCCACTTT
16 TRBJ1-3 NA TRBD1 TRBV4-1 CASSRGDRVTGNTIYF TGCGCCAGCAGCCGGGGCGACAGGGTTACTGGAAACACCATATATTTT
15 TRBJ1-5 NA NA TRBV30 CAWSVRTASNQPQHF TGTGCCTGGAGTGTCCGGACAGCTAGCAATCAGCCCCAGCATTTT
11 TRBJ2-7 once NA TRBV10-3 CAIRREGEQYF TGTGCCATCAGGAGAGAGGGCGAGCAGTACTTC
15 TRBJ2-6 NA TRBD1 TRBV10-3 CAISSDRAGANVLTF TGTGCCATCAGTTCGGACAGGGCTGGGGCCAACGTCCTGACTTTC
13 TRBJ2-7 NA TRBD1 TRBV28 CASTSTGAYEQYF TGTGCCAGTACCTCGACAGGGGCCTACGAGCAGTACTTC
15 TRBJ1-3 NA TRBD1 TRBV16 CASSQGQHSGNTIYF TGTGCCAGCAGCCAGGGACAGCACTCTGGAAACACCATATATTTT
13 TRBJ2-7 NA TRBD1 TRBV28 CASSSGQGYEQYF TGTGCCAGCAGTTCGGGACAGGGATACGAGCAGTACTTC
16 TRBJ2-5 NA TRBD2 TRBV7-8 CASRSESGGEQETQYF TGTGCCAGCAGATCGGAGTCCGGGGGGGAACAAGAGACCCAGTACTTC
11 TRBJ1-1 NA NA TRBV25-1 CASRGVTEAFF TGTGCCAGCAGAGGGGTAACTGAAGCTTTCTTT
16 TRBJ2-3 NA NA TRBV29-1 CSVVRDSASSTDTQYF TGCAGCGTTGTCAGAGACAGCGCTTCTAGCACAGATACGCAGTATTTT
13 TRBJ1-3 NA NA TRBV7-6 CASSLRGMNTIYF TGTGCCAGCAGCTTAAGGGGGATGAACACCATATATTTT
16 TRBJ1-6 NA TRBD1 TRBV2 CASSAGTGGYDSPLHF TGTGCCAGCAGCGCCGGGACAGGGGGCTATGATTCACCCCTCCACTTT
14 TRBJ2-1 few NA TRBV5-4 CASSSQEGSNEQFF TGTGCCAGCAGCTCCCAGGAGGGTAGCAATGAGCAGTTCTTC
16 TRBJ1-2 once TRBD1 TRBV11-2 CASSSNRDRVIYGYTF TGTGCCAGCAGCTCCAACCGGGACAGGGTGATTTATGGCTACACCTTC
14 TRBJ1-2 few TRBD1 TRBV28 CASSLLQGAGGYTF TGTGCCAGCAGTTTATTACAGGGGGCAGGTGGCTACACCTTC
16 TRBJ2-5 NA TRBD2 TRBV4-2 CASSHRKLAGEETQYF TGTGCCAGCAGCCATCGAAAACTAGCGGGGGAAGAGACCCAGTACTTC
15 TRBJ1-5 NA NA TRBV6-1 CASHKLPGGNQPQHF TGTGCCAGTCACAAACTACCCGGGGGCAATCAGCCCCAGCATTTT
11 TRBJ2-1 NA NA TRBV11-2 CASSRLGEQFF TGTGCCAGCAGCCGACTAGGTGAGCAGTTCTTC
14 TRBJ2-1 NA NA TRBV5-1 CASSLQLGRYEQFF TGCGCCAGCAGCTTACAACTAGGGAGGTATGAGCAGTTCTTC
13 TRBJ2-5 NA NA TRBV9 CASSPFQQETQYF TGTGCCAGCAGCCCATTCCAGCAAGAGACCCAGTACTTC
17 TRBJ2-3 NA TRBD2 TRBV5-4 CASSLGASGGATDTQYF TGTGCCAGCAGCTTGGGCGCTAGCGGGGGGGCCACAGATACGCAGTATTTT
12 TRBJ2-1 NA NA TRBV5-4 CASSWDFNEQFF TGTGCCAGCAGCTGGGACTTCAATGAGCAGTTCTTC
14 TRBJ1-4 NA TRBD1 TRBV5-1 CASNSGTGGEKLFF TGCGCCAGCAACTCGGGGACAGGAGGGGAAAAACTGTTTTTT
13 TRBJ1-2 NA NA TRBV5-1 CASSLTANYGYTF TGCGCCAGCAGCTTAACAGCTAACTATGGCTACACCTTC
16 TRBJ2-5 NA TRBD2 TRBV4-1 CASSQPGLAVQETQYF TGCGCCAGCAGCCAGCCGGGACTAGCGGTCCAAGAGACCCAGTACTTC
17 TRBJ2-1 NA TRBD2 TRBV7-8 CASSIPIASGIYNEQFF TGTGCCAGCAGCATCCCGATCGCTAGCGGGATCTACAATGAGCAGTTCTTC
18 TRBJ1-6 once TRBD1 TRBV27 CASSLYGEAGTGDSPLHF TGTGCCAGCAGTCTATACGGTGAAGCCGGGACAGGGGATTCACCCCTCCACTTT
18 TRBJ2-2 NA TRBD1 TRBV28 CASSGGPGQGGSTGELFF TGTGCCAGCAGTGGGGGTCCGGGACAGGGGGGGAGCACCGGGGAGCTGTTTTTT